This TCR beta chain originates from a study of CD4 T cells in relation to SARS-CoV-2 and coronaviruses. Overall study context: TCR beta CDR3s were sequenced after roughly 10-day antigen culture of PBMCs. The negative reference was HIV-1 Nef peptide pool or peptide-free culture.

Produced via immunoSEQ multiplex PCR; TCRdb's table is partial and in-frame only. The repertoire holds 20,000 to 25,000 clones, about 70% seen once, with 9.5% to 11% in the top ten. Of note for this clone: The antigen is unknown.

Unexposed donor CD4+ T cells date from 2011-2018, before the COVID-19 pandemic. CD4+ T cells were isolated from the cells after 10 days of culture. Testing used SARS-CoV-2 S/N and four cold-coronavirus spikes on unexposed-donor CD4+ T cells, cells permitting. The length of the CDR3 is 16 residues. Germline-derived CDR1 and CDR2 are MGHRA and YSYEKL. V was cut by 0 bases and J by 8 bases, with 17 bases left in between. The source of this sequence is a human donor in good health. The V call is TRBV4-1, the J call TRBJ2-4; D gene ambiguous. Sequencing was carried out using CD4+ T cells from PBMCs, cultured in vitro. The CDR3 sequence: CASSQELARPRDIQYF. The CDR3 DNA reads TGCGCCAGCAGCCAAGAATTGGCAAGACCAAGAGACATTCAGTACTTC.